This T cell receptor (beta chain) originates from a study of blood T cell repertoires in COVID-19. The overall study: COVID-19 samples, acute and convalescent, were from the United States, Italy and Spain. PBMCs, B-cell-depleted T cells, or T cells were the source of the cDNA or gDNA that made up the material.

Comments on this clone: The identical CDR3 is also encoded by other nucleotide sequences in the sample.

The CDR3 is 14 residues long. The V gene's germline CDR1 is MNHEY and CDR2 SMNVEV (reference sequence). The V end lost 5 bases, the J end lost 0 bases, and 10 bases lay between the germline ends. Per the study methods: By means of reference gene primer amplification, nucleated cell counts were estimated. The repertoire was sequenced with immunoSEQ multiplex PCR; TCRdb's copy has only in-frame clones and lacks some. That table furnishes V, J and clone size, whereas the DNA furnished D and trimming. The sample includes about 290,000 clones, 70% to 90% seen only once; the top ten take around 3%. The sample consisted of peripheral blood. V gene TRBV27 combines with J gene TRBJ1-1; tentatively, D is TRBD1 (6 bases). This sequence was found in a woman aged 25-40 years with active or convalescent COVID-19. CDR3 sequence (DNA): TGTGCCAGCAGTCCGGGACACTTGAACACTGAAGCTTTCTTT. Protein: CASSPGHLNTEAFF.